This T cell receptor (beta chain) was obtained from a study of OX40 agonist ivuxolimab in advanced cancers. Overall study results and limits: The CD4+ and CD8+ T cells in the blood had expanded clonally by week 6 at 0.1 to 3.0 mg/kg. The antigens recognized by the expanded peripheral T cells, that is their antigen specificity, were not determined. In a subset of nonresponders, normalized T-cell clonal expansion was also low. Partial responders treated at 0.1-3.0 mg/kg exhibited clonal expansion among the lowest measured.

Germline V lookup: CDR1 ENHRY, CDR2 SYGVKD. J gave up 5 bases and V 1 base, and 4 bases lay outside the gene matches. The CDR3 consists of 16 residues. Libraries were prepared by immunoSEQ multiplex PCR; TCRdb keeps only in-frame clonotypes and omits some of them. This sample carries 55,000 to 90,000 clones, about 91% of them seen once, and the ten largest clones take under 3%. In regard to this clone: The antigen is not known.

The receptor's source is an adult with an advanced solid tumor such as melanoma, head and neck, liver or kidney cancer. The gene calls are TRBV10-3 and TRBJ2-1; 11 nucleotides agree with TRBD2. The source material was CD4+ or CD8+ T cells sorted from blood, sampled in a trial of the OX40 agonist ivuxolimab. CDR3 sequence (DNA): TGTGCCATCAGTGAGTTACTAGCGGGGGAGGACAATGAGCAGTTCTTC. It specifies CAISELLAGEDNEQFF.